These 4 T cell receptor beta chains share one sample of origin, sequenced in a study of metastatic and nonmetastatic thyroid tumors. Thyroid surgery was preceded by no treatment in any patient. TCRdb re-clonotyped the PCR reads through MiXCR. The sample records fewer than 35,000 clones, 18% being singletons. The sample consisted of blood. The receptors stem from a female donor with papillary thyroid cancer or a benign thyroid nodule (not recorded which). Some clones in this sample may be carry-over from other donors' samples.

This clone was seen at least ten times. V and J are TRBV10-1 and TRBJ2-7; 8 bases map to TRBD1. CDR1 and CDR2 from the germline V gene are WNHNN and SYGVQD (reference sequence). CDR3 length: 12 amino acids. Germline trimming cut 4 bases from V and 6 bases from J; bases unmatched to any gene: 2. CDR3 DNA sequence: TGCGCCAGCAGTGGGACAGGGAGCGAGCAGTACTTC. Protein sequence: CASSGTGSEQYF.

The sample holds a few counts of this clone. Just one base apart from a much larger clone, this may be a read error. The V gene is TRBV7-9, the J gene TRBJ2-1, with 12 bases aligning to TRBD2. V was clipped by 8 bases and J by 8 bases; unmatched bases: 7. In germline, CDR1 is SEHNR, CDR2 FQNEAQ (reference sequence). This CDR3 comprises 14 residues. The CDR3 DNA sequence: TGTGCCAGCTCCACTAGCGGGAGGCTCGATGAGCAGTTCTTC. Translated: CASSTSGRLDEQFF.

At least ten counts were recorded for this clone. This chain connects TRBV4-1 to TRBJ1-2, with a weak D call TRBD1 (6 bases). This CDR3 has 16 residues. Trimming cost V 2 bases and J 2 bases, with 15 bases left between them. The germline CDR1 and CDR2 sequences are MGHRA and YSYEKL. The chain's CDR3 is CASSQSWGATNYGYTF. Written as DNA, the CDR3 is TGCGCCAGCAGCCAATCTTGGGGGGCCACCAACTATGGCTACACCTTC.

There are many counts of this clone. The chain joins TRBV20-1 to TRBJ2-5, with D perhaps matching TRBD1 (6 bases). V dropped 0 bases and J dropped 3 bases, with 14 bases sitting between them. This CDR3 has 15 residues. Germline V lookup: CDR1 DFQATT, CDR2 SNEGSKA (reference sequence). This CDR3 reads CSARDPGAAEETQYF. DNA of the CDR3: TGCAGTGCTAGAGATCCAGGGGCCGCGGAAGAGACCCAGTACTTC.